The 8 T cell receptor beta chains reported below all come from one sample, sequenced in a study of Ad26.COV2.S vaccination and SARS-CoV-2 variants. Sequencing was performed with immunoSEQ multiplex PCR; in TCRdb, only in-frame clones are kept and a portion is missing. In the table there are hundreds of thousands of clones, around 89% of which are singletons. Regarding treatment: 19 received Ad26.COV2.S at low or high dose, single or two shots; about five received placebo; per-sample allocation not given. Day 63 following the first vaccine or placebo injection was when the samples were taken. The sample in question was peripheral blood, obtained in a trial of Ad26.COV2.S vaccine versus placebo. The source is a person between 18 and 60 years old who received the Ad26.COV2.S COVID-19 vaccine or a placebo.

This clone has just one count. This chain links TRBV10-3 with TRBJ2-1; TRBD1 matches at 7 bases. Unmatched junction bases numbered 12, after V lost 10 bases and J lost 3 bases. Germline CDR1 reads ENHRY; CDR2 reads SYGVKD. CDR3 length: 15 amino acids. In nucleotides, the CDR3 is TGTGCCACAAGGGGTTCACAGGGGATCTACAATGAGCAGTTCTTC. It specifies CATRGSQGIYNEQFF.

This chain joins TRBV28 and TRBJ2-3; D is perhaps TRBD2 (5 bases). The CDR3 runs 15 residues. Germline V gene sequence: CDR1 MDHEN, CDR2 SYDVKM. Trimming removed 4 bases at V and 2 bases at J, with 13 bases between. CDR3 bases: TGTGCCAGCAGTTCCCGGACCGGGATCACAGATACGCAGTATTTT. Residues: CASSSRTGITDTQYF.

In this sample, this clone turned up once. The rearrangement uses TRBV7-8 and TRBJ2-3, with D hard to call. The CDR3 is made up of 15 amino acids. From germline, CDR1 is SGHVS and CDR2 FQNEAQ. V lost 1 base to trimming and J lost 2 bases, with 10 bases between them. The CDR3 coding sequence is TGTGCCAGCAGCTTAGGAGTTCCAGCCACAGATACGCAGTATTTT. It codes for CASSLGVPATDTQYF. The full variable domain, with the rest looked up from reference TRBV7-8 and TRBJ2-3, is GAGVSQSPRYKVAKRGQDVALRCDPISGHVSLFWYQQALGQGPEFLTYFQNEAQLDKSGLPSDRFFAERPEGSVSTLKIQRTQQEDSAVYLCASSLGVPATDTQYFGPGTRLTVL.

CDR3 protein: CASSLTSGSADTQYF. For the CDR3, the DNA is TGTGCCAGCAGCCTCACTAGCGGGAGCGCAGATACGCAGTATTTT. The J gene is TRBJ2-3, the V gene TRBV7-8, with 11 bases matching TRBD2. CDR3 length: 15 residues. V shed 5 bases and J 4 bases; nucleotides not matched to a gene: 5. The germline V gene encodes CDR1 SGHVS and CDR2 FQNEAQ.

This clone was found a few times. V gene TRBV10-1 combines with J gene TRBJ2-2; TRBD1 is a possible D gene (5 bases). Germline V CDR1 and CDR2: WNHNN, SYGVQD (reference sequence). The CDR3 length is 16 residues. V dropped 0 bases and J dropped 6 bases, with 14 bases sitting between them. The DNA for the CDR3 is TGCGCCAGCAGTGAGTCGAAAGCCCTAGGGGCCGGGGAGCTGTTTTTT. Translating it yields CASSESKALGAGELFF.

The gene calls are TRBV3-1 (or the pseudogene TRBV3-2) and TRBJ1-4; D not certain. The CDR3 runs to 13 residues. The V and J ends lost 1 base and 7 bases respectively, with 7 bases between them. Germline CDR1 and CDR2: LGHDT and YNNKEL (reference sequence). The CDR3, as DNA: TGTGCCAGCAGCCAAGTCGTCAGTGAAAAACTGTTTTTT. Translation gives CASSQVVSEKLFF.

The chain couples TRBV27 to TRBJ2-7; D could derive from TRBD1 or TRBD2 (6 bases each). The germline gives CDR1 MNHEY, CDR2 SMNVEV (reference sequence). The CDR3 sequence is 14 residues long. Trimming cost V 0 bases and J 5 bases, with 11 bases left between them. The CDR3 DNA reads TGTGCCAGCAGTTTATCTGCAGGGGAGGACGAGCAGTACTTC. The encoded protein is CASSLSAGEDEQYF.

V usage is TRBV18 and J usage is TRBJ1-4; D gene uncertain. The CDR3 covers 13 residues. V lost 5 bases and J lost 6, with 10 bases in between. Germline V gene sequence: CDR1 KGHSH, CDR2 LQKENI. CDR3 sequence: CASSLEGDEKLFF. In DNA form, the CDR3 reads TGTGCCAGCTCATTGGAGGGTGATGAAAAACTGTTTTTT.